Reported below is one TCR beta chain. This entry comes from a study of blood T cell repertoires in COVID-19. Study-wide background: Sample material is recorded as cDNA or gDNA derived from T cells, B-cell-depleted T cells, or PBMCs.

The CDR3 consists of 14 residues. V lost 2 bases to trimming and J lost 5 bases, with 12 bases between them. Germline V gives CDR1 MDHEN, CDR2 SYDVKM. Authors' analysis steps: Amplifying reference gene primers gave estimates of nucleated cell counts. Only in-frame clones appear in the TCRdb table, and some are missing; sequencing was by immunoSEQ multiplex PCR. V and J calls and clone size are copied from that table; D and trimming were computed from the DNA. The sample holds about 200,000 clones; less than 85% are singletons and the top ten take less than 6%. Sequencing input: peripheral blood. The V gene is TRBV28, the J gene TRBJ2-5; unclear D gene. The TCR originated in a woman in her seventies with acute or convalescent COVID-19. The CDR3 region has the DNA TGTGCCAGCAGTTTAAATGGTCTAAAGGAGACCCAGTACTTC. It is translated as CASSLNGLKETQYF.